This passage covers 2 T cell receptor beta chains from one sample sequenced in a study of blood T cell repertoires in COVID-19. Here immunoSEQ multiplex PCR was the method, and the copy in TCRdb shows in-frame clones only, minus some. Of under 400,000 clones in the sample, about 87% were seen once. The source material was PBMCs or T cells enriched from blood (not recorded which). These receptors were taken from a man aged 35-49 years in a cohort exposed to, infected with or recovered from COVID-19 (not recorded which).

V gene TRBV28 combines with J gene TRBJ2-7; D not resolved. The germline V gene has CDR1 MDHEN and CDR2 SYDVKM. V was pared by 9 bases and J by 0 bases, with 15 bases between. The length of the CDR3 is 14 residues. CDR3 amino acids: CASNPPGTSYEQYF. CDR3 nucleotides: TGTGCCAGTAATCCTCCGGGTACCTCCTACGAGCAGTACTTC.

V and J are TRBV5-1 and TRBJ2-4; TRBD1 is a possible D gene (6 bases). The V and J ends lost 0 bases and 8 bases respectively, with 12 bases between them. Germline lookup yields CDR1 SGHRS and CDR2 YFSETQ. CDR3 length: 14 residues. CDR3 in amino acids: CASSLAGGLDIQYF. The CDR3 region has the DNA TGCGCCAGCAGCTTGGCTGGGGGCCTGGACATTCAGTACTTC.